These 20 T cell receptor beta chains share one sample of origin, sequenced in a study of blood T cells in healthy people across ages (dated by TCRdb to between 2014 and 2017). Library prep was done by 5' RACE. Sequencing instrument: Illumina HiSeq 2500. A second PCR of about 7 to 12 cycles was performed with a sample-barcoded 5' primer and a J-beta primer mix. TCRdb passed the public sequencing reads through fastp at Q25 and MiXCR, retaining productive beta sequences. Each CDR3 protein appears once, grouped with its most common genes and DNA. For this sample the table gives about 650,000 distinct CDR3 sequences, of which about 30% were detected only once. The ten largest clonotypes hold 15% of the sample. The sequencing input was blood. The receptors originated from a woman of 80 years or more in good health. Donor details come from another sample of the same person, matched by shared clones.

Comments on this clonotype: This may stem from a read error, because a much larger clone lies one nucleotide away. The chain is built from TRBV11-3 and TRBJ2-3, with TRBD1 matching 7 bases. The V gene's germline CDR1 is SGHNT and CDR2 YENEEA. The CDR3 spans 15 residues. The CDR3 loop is CASSFGQASTDAQYF. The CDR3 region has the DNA TGTGCCAGCAGCTTCGGACAGGCGAGCACAGATGCGCAGTATTTT.

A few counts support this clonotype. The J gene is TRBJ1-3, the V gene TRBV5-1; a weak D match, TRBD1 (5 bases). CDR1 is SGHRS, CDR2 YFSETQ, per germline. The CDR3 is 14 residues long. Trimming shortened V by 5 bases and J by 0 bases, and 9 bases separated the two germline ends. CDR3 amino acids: CASRQATSGNTIYF. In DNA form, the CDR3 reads TGCGCCAGCAGACAGGCCACCTCTGGAAACACCATATATTTT.

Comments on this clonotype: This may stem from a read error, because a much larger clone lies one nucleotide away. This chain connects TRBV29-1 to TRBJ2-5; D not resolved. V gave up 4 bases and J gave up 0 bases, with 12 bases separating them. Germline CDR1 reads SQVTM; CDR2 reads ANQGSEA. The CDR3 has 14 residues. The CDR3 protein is CSVVGPKYQETQYF. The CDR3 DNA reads TGCAGCGTTGTTGGCCCTAAGTACCAAGAGACCCAGTACTTC.

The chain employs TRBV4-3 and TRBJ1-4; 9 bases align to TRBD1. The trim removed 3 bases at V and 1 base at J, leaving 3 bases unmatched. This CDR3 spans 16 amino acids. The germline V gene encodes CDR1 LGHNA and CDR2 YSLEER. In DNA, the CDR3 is TGCGCCAGCAGCCAGGGACAGGGTGGAACTAATGAAAAACTGTTTTTT. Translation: CASSQGQGGTNEKLFF.

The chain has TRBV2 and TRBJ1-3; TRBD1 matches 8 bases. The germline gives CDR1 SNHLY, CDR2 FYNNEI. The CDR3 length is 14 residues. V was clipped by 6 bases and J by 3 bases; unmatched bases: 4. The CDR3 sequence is CASSPGQVGNTIYF. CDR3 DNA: TGTGCCAGCAGCCCGGGACAGGTTGGAAACACCATATATTTT.

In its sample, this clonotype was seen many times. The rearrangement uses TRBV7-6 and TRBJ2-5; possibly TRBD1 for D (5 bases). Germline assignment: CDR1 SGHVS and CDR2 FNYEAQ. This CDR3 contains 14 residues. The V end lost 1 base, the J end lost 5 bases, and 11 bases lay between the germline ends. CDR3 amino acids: CASSLGGNRETQYF. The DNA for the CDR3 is TGTGCCAGCAGCTTAGGGGGAAACAGGGAGACCCAGTACTTC.

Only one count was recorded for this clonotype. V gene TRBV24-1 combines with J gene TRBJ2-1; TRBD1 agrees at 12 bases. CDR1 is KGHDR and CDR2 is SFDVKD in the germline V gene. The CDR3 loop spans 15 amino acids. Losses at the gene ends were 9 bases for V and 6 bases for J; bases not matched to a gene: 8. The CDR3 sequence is CATAPGTGGFNEQFF. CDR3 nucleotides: TGTGCCACCGCTCCTGGGACAGGGGGCTTCAATGAGCAGTTCTTC.

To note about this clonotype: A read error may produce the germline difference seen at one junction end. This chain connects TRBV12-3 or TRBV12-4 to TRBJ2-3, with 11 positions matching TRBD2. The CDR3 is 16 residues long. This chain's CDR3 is CASSLDSGGATDAQYF. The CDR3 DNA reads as TGTGCCAGCAGTTTAGATAGCGGGGGGGCAACAGATGCGCAGTATTTT.

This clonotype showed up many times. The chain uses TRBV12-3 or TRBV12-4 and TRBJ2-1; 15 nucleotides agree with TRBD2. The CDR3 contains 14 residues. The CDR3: CTVRGLAGGDEQFF. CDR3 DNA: TGTACCGTCCGAGGACTAGCGGGGGGGGATGAGCAGTTCTTC.

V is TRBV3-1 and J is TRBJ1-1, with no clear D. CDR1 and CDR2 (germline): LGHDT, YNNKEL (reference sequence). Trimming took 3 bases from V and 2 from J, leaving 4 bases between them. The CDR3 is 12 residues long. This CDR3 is CASSQYNTEAFF. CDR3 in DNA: TGTGCCAGCAGCCAGTATAACACTGAAGCTTTCTTT.

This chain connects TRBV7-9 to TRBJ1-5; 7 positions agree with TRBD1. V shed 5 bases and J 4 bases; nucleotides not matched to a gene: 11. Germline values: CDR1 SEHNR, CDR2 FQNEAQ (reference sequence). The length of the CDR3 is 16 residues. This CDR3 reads CASSGTAPTRNQPQHF. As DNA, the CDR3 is TGTGCCAGCAGCGGGACAGCGCCAACCCGTAATCAGCCCCAGCATTTT. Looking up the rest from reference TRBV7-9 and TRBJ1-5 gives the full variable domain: DTGVSQNPRHKITKRGQNVTFRCDPISEHNRLYWYRQTLGQGPEFLTYFQNEAQLEKSRLLSDRFSAERPKGSFSTLEIQRTEQGDSAMYLCASSGTAPTRNQPQHFGDGTRLSIL.

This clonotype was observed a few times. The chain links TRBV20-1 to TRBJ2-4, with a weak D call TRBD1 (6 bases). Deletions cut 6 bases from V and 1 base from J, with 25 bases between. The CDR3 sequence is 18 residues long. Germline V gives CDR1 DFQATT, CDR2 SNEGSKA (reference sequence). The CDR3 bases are TGCAGTGCCTTGTCGTCCCAACAGGGCTGGGGGGCCAAAAACATTCAGTACTTC. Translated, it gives CSALSSQQGWGAKNIQYF.

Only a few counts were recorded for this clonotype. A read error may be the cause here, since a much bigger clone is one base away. CDR3 region: CASSWGPGGETQYF. CDR3 sequence (DNA): TGCGCCAGCAGCTGGGGTCCAGGGGGCGAGACCCAGTACTTC. This chain uses TRBV5-1 with TRBJ2-5, with 8 bases matching TRBD1. V shed 3 bases, J shed 5 bases, and the junction held 6 bases outside the gene matches. CDR3 length: 14 residues. The germline V gene encodes CDR1 SGHRS and CDR2 YFSETQ.

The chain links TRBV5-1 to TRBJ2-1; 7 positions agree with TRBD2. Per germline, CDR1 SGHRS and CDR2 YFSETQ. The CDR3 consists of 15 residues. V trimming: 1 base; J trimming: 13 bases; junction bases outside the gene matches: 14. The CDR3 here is CASSLRAGREETQFF. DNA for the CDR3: TGCGCCAGCAGCTTGAGAGCGGGGAGAGAAGAGACCCAGTTCTTC. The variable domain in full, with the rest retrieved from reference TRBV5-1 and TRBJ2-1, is KAGVTQTPRYLIKTRGQQVTLSCSPISGHRSVSWYQQTPGQGLQFLFEYFSETQRNKGNFPGRFSGRQFSNSRSEMNVSTLELGDSALYLCASSLRAGREETQFFGPGTRLTVL.

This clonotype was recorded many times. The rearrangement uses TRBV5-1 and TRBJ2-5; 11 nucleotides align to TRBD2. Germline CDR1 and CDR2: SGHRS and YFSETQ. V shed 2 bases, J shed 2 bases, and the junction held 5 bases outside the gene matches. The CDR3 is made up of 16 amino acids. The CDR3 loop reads CASSFEGLAAQETQYF. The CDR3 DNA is TGCGCCAGCAGCTTTGAGGGACTAGCGGCACAAGAGACCCAGTACTTC.

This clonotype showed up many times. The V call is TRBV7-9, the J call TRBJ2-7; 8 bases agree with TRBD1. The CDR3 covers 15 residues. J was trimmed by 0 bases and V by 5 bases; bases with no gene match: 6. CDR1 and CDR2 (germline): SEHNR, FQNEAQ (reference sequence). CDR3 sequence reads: CASSGTGGSSYEQYF. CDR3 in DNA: TGTGCCAGCAGCGGCACAGGGGGTTCCTCCTACGAGCAGTACTTC.

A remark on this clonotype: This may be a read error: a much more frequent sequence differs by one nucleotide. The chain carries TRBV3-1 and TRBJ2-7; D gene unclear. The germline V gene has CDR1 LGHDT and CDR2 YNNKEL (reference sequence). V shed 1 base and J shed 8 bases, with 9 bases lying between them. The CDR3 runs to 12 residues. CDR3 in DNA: TGTGCCAGCAGCCAAGGACGGATAAAGCAGTACTTC. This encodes CASSQGRIKQYF.

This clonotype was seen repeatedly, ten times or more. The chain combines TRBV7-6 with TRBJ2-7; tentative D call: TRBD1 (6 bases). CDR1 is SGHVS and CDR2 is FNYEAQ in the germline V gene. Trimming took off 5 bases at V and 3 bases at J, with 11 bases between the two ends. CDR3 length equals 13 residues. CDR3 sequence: CASSPGVNYEQYF. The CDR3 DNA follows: TGTGCCAGCAGCCCAGGGGTAAACTACGAGCAGTACTTC.

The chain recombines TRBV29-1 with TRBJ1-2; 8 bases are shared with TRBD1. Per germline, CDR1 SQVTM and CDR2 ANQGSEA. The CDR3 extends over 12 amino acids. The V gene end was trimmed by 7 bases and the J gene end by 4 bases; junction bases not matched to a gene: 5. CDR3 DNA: TGCAGCGCTAGCGGACAGGGCTATGGCTACACCTTC. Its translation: CSASGQGYGYTF.

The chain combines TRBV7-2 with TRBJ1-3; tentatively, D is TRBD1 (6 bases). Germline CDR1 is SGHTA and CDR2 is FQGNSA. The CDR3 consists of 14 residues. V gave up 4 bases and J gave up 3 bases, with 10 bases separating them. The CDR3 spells CASSSAGVGNTIYF. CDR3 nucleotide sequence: TGTGCCAGCAGCTCCGCAGGGGTTGGAAACACCATATATTTT.